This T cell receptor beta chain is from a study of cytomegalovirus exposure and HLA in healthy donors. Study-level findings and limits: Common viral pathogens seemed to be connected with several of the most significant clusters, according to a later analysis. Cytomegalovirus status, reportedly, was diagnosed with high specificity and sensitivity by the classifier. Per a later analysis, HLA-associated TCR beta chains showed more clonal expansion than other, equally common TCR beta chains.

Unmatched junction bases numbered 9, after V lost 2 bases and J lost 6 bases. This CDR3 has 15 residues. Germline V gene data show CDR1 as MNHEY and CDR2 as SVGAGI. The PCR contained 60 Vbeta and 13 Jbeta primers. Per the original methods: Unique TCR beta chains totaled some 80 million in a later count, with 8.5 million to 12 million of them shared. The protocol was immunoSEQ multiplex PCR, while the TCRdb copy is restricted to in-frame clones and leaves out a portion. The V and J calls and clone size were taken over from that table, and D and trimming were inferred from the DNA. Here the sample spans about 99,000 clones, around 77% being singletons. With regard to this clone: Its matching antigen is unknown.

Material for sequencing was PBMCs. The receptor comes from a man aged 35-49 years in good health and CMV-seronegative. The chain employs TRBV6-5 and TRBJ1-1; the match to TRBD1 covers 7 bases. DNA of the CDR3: TGTGCCAGCAGTTACGGGACAGTCTTCAGGTCTGAAGCTTTCTTT. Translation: CASSYGTVFRSEAFF.